This TCR beta chain was obtained from a study of control samples from healthy donors and cancer patients. The protocol was immunoSEQ multiplex PCR, while the TCRdb copy is restricted to in-frame clones and leaves out a portion. Counted here are just under 60,000 clones, approximately 92% occurring once; the ten biggest clones make up about 1.8%. There are 15 residues in the CDR3. J lost 7 bases, V lost 4 bases, and 7 bases had no gene match. Germline V gene data show CDR1 as SGHRS and CDR2 as YFSETQ. This chain links TRBV5-1 with TRBJ1-6, with 8 positions matching TRBD1. This TCR derives from a man in his forties with colorectal cancer. Specimen: PBMCs. This chain's CDR3 is CASSPAGTGNSPLHF. CDR3 DNA: TGCGCCAGCAGCCCCGCCGGGACAGGAAATTCACCCCTCCACTTT.